A selection of T cell receptor beta chains follows, all from one sample in a study of T cells in localized non-small cell lung cancer. Method: immunoSEQ multiplex PCR; TCRdb's copy keeps in-frame clones and lacks some. The table includes around 90,000 clones, around three quarters detected once. Source: PBMCs, taken before any cancer treatment. The receptors come from a man aged 40 to 75 with stage II squamous cell lung carcinoma. Each CDR3 is given without its conserved first and last residue. Fields, in order: V gene, CDR3 protein.

TRBV11-3 | ASSKSPTGTQY
TRBV2 | ASSPGGRSLYEQY
TRBV11-3 | ASSFTRGFAF
TRBV9 | ASSVAGAGDMNTEAF
TRBV5-4 | ASSPTSGLLNEQF
TRBV29-1 | SVELRGSPYEQY
TRBV18 | ASSPQRQGANTEAF
TRBV28 | ASQVGFRQPQH
TRBV15 | ATSRQPSPYNEQF
TRBV6-1 | ASSEVANEKLF
TRBV11-2 | ASSPFQVSGGTQY
TRBV10-2 | ASRFAGAYTDTQY
TRBV19 | ASRPGTGSTGELF
TRBV7-9 | ASSSSLAGKYNEQF
TRBV28 | ASRNRGTYEQY
TRBV11-3 | ASSMGGISYEQY
TRBV7-2 | ASSSPTDTQY
TRBV6-5 | ASSPDSGTEAF
TRBV5-1 | ASSPGIGTEFNSPLH
TRBV5-1 | ASSSPRQAGQGSHEQY
TRBV2 | ASRDSSEGYT
TRBV4-1 | ASSQDGGPSSWNEQF
TRBV7-8 | ASSLDIHGAYQPQH
TRBV7-9 | ASSPGQGTSGNTIY
TRBV19 | ASKRGAYVGNQPQH
TRBV27 | ASSFFGLAGIHEQF
TRBV30 | AWSVQSTDTQY
TRBV5-6 | ASSPQGASRETQY
TRBV28 | ASSFGGRGTGELF
TRBV11-2 | ASSPGGGPLAKNIQY
TRBV6-4 | ASSDSSGPMDTQY
TRBV6-1 | ASSIQGAAYEQY
TRBV30 | AWRRDSNQPQH
TRBV7-3 | ASSLRGVNSPLH
TRBV15 | ATSRDRGLLGEQY
TRBV7-2 | ASSLVGVSEQY
TRBV28 | ASSLVLPGSEQF
TRBV6-5 | ASSYSLAGAPYEQY
TRBV7-2 | ASSWDRLEQF
TRBV6-1 | ASSEALEGYEQY
TRBV4-2 | ASSRDRTTYGYT
TRBV6-5 | ASMKGLAYEQY
TRBV2 | ASRDSHISNQPQH
TRBV21-1 | ASSKHPETFGNTIY